These 24 T cell receptor beta chains were sequenced from one sample in a study of post-analysis software for immune sequencing data. These TCRs are of unknown antigen specificity. Regarding the study as a whole: The five TRBV segments detected at higher frequency in patients than in controls included TRBV5-6, TRBV5-1 and TRBV20-1.

Sequencing libraries made from TCR beta cDNA carried unique molecular identifiers. TCRdb re-derived calls from the PCR reads in MiXCR, one entry per CDR3 protein. The table lists about 770,000 distinct CDR3 sequences, just over 45% of them singletons. Sequencing was performed on blood. The receptors stem from a girl aged 10 to 17 with multiple sclerosis.

This clonotype was detected only a few times. This sequence joins TRBV7-8 and TRBJ1-6, with D possibly TRBD1 on 5 matching bases. The germline CDR1 and CDR2 sequences are SGHVS and FQNEAQ. The CDR3 spans 15 residues. V was cut by 3 bases and J by 4 bases, with 10 bases left in between. CDR3 protein: CASSFGTEYNSPLHF. The CDR3 DNA follows: TGTGCCAGCAGCTTTGGGACCGAGTATAATTCACCCCTCCACTTT.

The chain employs TRBV20-1 and TRBJ2-6; the match to TRBD1 covers 9 bases. Looked up from germline, CDR1 is DFQATT and CDR2 is SNEGSKA (reference sequence). This CDR3 contains 15 residues. The trim removed 6 bases at V and 2 bases at J, leaving 5 bases unmatched. The DNA for the CDR3 is TGCAGTGCCAGGGACAGGGTCGCTGGGGCCAACGTCCTGACTTTC. This encodes CSARDRVAGANVLTF.

This clonotype has a single count. The chain is built from TRBV6-5 and TRBJ1-1; D is perhaps TRBD1 (6 bases). This CDR3 region has 15 residues. V lost 2 bases and J lost 4, with 14 bases in between. Germline V gene sequence: CDR1 MNHEY, CDR2 SVGAGI. The CDR3 is CASSYGPGVPTEAFF. The CDR3 nucleotides are TGTGCCAGCAGTTACGGGCCAGGGGTTCCCACTGAAGCTTTCTTT.

The rearrangement joins TRBV7-9 to TRBJ2-2; TRBD1 aligns across 9 bases. The germline V gene has CDR1 SEHNR and CDR2 FQNEAQ (reference sequence). Unmatched junction bases numbered 10, after V lost 6 bases and J lost 5 bases. The CDR3 has 16 residues. The CDR3: CASRHTGQGWTGELFF. In nucleotides, the CDR3 is TGTGCCAGCAGGCACACGGGACAGGGATGGACCGGGGAGCTGTTTTTT.

The V call is TRBV5-1, the J call TRBJ2-3; no reliable D call. Looked up from germline, CDR1 is SGHRS and CDR2 is YFSETQ. Trimming stripped 0 bases from V and 2 bases from J, with 7 bases between. CDR3 size: 14 residues. CDR3 sequence reads: CASSLGPFTDTQYF. Here the CDR3 DNA reads TGCGCCAGCAGCTTGGGACCTTTCACAGATACGCAGTATTTT. The full variable domain, completed using reference TRBV5-1 and TRBJ2-3, is KAGVTQTPRYLIKTRGQQVTLSCSPISGHRSVSWYQQTPGQGLQFLFEYFSETQRNKGNFPGRFSGRQFSNSRSEMNVSTLELGDSALYLCASSLGPFTDTQYFGPGTRLTVL.

The chain combines TRBV29-1 with TRBJ2-7; D is undetermined. The CDR3 has 12 amino acids. The V end lost 7 bases, the J end lost 5 bases, and 15 bases lay between the germline ends. Germline V gene lookup returns CDR1 SQVTM and CDR2 ANQGSEA. The DNA of the CDR3 is TGCAGCGGTCGTGTGGGGTTCAACGAGCAGTACTTC. This codes for CSGRVGFNEQYF.

This clonotype has just a few counts. The rearrangement joins TRBV4-2 to TRBJ2-7, with 7 bases aligning to TRBD2. Germline V gives CDR1 LGHNA, CDR2 YNFKEQ. Germline trimming cut 0 bases from V and 0 bases from J; bases unmatched to any gene: 8. This CDR3 is 17 amino acids long. The DNA for the CDR3 is TGTGCCAGCAGCCAAGATATCCCTAGCGGCAACTCCTACGAGCAGTACTTC. Protein sequence: CASSQDIPSGNSYEQYF.

The rearrangement uses TRBV2 and TRBJ2-6, with D maybe TRBD1 (5 bases). CDR3 length: 15 residues. Trimming removed 4 bases at V and 3 bases at J, with 10 bases between. Germline CDR1 reads SNHLY; CDR2 reads FYNNEI. CDR3: CASSGEGVGANVLTF. The CDR3 DNA follows: TGTGCCAGCAGTGGAGAAGGGGTTGGGGCCAACGTCCTGACTTTC.

This clonotype was seen a few times. The chain combines TRBV20-1 with TRBJ2-7; 10 bases map to TRBD2. J gave up 4 bases and V 5 bases, and 8 bases lay outside the gene matches. Germline V gene data show CDR1 as DFQATT and CDR2 as SNEGSKA (reference sequence). The CDR3 has 14 residues. This CDR3 reads CSASSLAGEYEQYF. CDR3 DNA sequence: TGCAGTGCTTCCTCCCTAGCGGGAGAATACGAGCAGTACTTC.

The V gene is TRBV15, the J gene TRBJ2-7; 11 bases are shared with TRBD2. The V gene end was trimmed by 0 bases and the J gene end by 3 bases; junction bases not matched to a gene: 7. Looked up from germline, CDR1 is LNHNV and CDR2 is YYDKDF (reference sequence). The length of the CDR3 is 17 residues. This chain's CDR3 is CATSRDLSLAGVYEQYF. CDR3 DNA sequence: TGTGCCACCAGCAGAGATCTGTCACTAGCGGGAGTCTACGAGCAGTACTTC.

This chain uses TRBV7-2 with TRBJ2-3; 8 bases are a match to TRBD2. The length of the CDR3 is 16 residues. CDR1 and CDR2 (germline): SGHTA, FQGNSA. J gave up 2 bases and V 1 base, and 5 bases lay outside the gene matches. The CDR3, as DNA: TGTGCCAGCAGCTTAGGAAGCGGGAGTATCACAGATACGCAGTATTTT. Protein: CASSLGSGSITDTQYF.

The rearrangement joins TRBV5-6 to TRBJ1-5; the match to TRBD1 covers 7 bases. CDR3 length equals 17 residues. In germline, CDR1 is SGHDT, CDR2 YYEEEE. Losses at the gene ends were 0 bases for V and 1 base for J; bases not matched to a gene: 7. The CDR3 coding sequence is TGTGCCAGCAGCTTGGGACAGGGAGTAATGAGCAATCAGCCCCAGCATTTT. Translated, it gives CASSLGQGVMSNQPQHF.

This sequence joins TRBV20-1 and TRBJ1-5, with D possibly matching TRBD1 (6 bases). The CDR3 spans 14 residues. CDR1 is DFQATT and CDR2 is SNEGSKA in the germline V gene (reference sequence). V dropped 6 bases and J dropped 6 bases, with 18 bases sitting between them. In nucleotides, the CDR3 is TGCAGTGCGCAGGACAGTCGTACCGTTCAGCCCCAGCATTTT. Amino acid sequence: CSAQDSRTVQPQHF.

In its sample, this clonotype was seen a few times. The chain is built from TRBV29-1 and TRBJ2-1; no clear D. V lost 7 bases and J lost 7, with 23 bases in between. The CDR3 totals 15 residues. Germline V gives CDR1 SQVTM, CDR2 ANQGSEA. CDR3 loop: CSAQPDGDWYNEQFF. The DNA of the CDR3 is TGCAGCGCACAGCCAGACGGAGATTGGTATAATGAGCAGTTCTTC.

The chain joins TRBV20-1 to TRBJ2-3, with D possibly matching TRBD2 (5 bases). The germline V gene encodes CDR1 DFQATT and CDR2 SNEGSKA (reference sequence). CDR3 size: 12 residues. The germline V and J ends were trimmed by 2 bases and 14 bases, with 17 bases remaining between them. CDR3 in DNA: TGCAGTGCTAGACGGACCTGGAGGCGTCTGTATTTT. Its protein is CSARRTWRRLYF.

The genes are TRBV10-3 and TRBJ1-1, with 10 bases fitting TRBD1. Per germline, CDR1 ENHRY and CDR2 SYGVKD. Losses at the gene ends were 2 bases for V and 0 bases for J; bases not matched to a gene: 0. The CDR3 is made up of 15 amino acids. This CDR3 is CAISEGQGVNTEAFF. The CDR3 DNA reads TGTGCCATCAGTGAGGGACAGGGGGTGAACACTGAAGCTTTCTTT.

V usage is TRBV13 and J usage is TRBJ2-1, with 8 bases aligning to TRBD2. This CDR3 spans 17 amino acids. V lost 2 bases to trimming and J lost 3 bases; unmatched junction nucleotides: 9. CDR1 PRHDT and CDR2 FYEKMQ come from the germline V gene (reference sequence). The CDR3 DNA is TGTGCCAGCAGCTTATGGCGGGAGGACCCCAACTACAATGAGCAGTTCTTC. Translating gives CASSLWREDPNYNEQFF.

The chain combines TRBV3-1 with TRBJ2-1; no clear D gene. Germline V gene data show CDR1 as LGHDT and CDR2 as YNNKEL (reference sequence). This CDR3 spans 15 amino acids. V was cut by 4 bases and J by 5 bases, with 15 bases left in between. CDR3 sequence reads: CASSRNPGPNNEQFF. DNA for the CDR3: TGTGCCAGCAGCCGGAATCCTGGGCCCAACAATGAGCAGTTCTTC.

This clonotype was seen a handful of times. J is TRBJ1-2 and V is TRBV29-1; tentatively, D is TRBD1 (6 bases). Germline lookup yields CDR1 SQVTM and CDR2 ANQGSEA. The CDR3 is made up of 15 amino acids. V was trimmed by 2 bases and J by 6 bases, leaving 19 bases between them. The DNA of the CDR3 is TGCAGCGTTGAACGCTTGGGCAGGGGACGGAATGGCTACACCTTC. Amino acids: CSVERLGRGRNGYTF.

The chain recombines TRBV10-2 with TRBJ2-1; D possibly corresponds to TRBD2 (6 bases). Trimming took off 6 bases at V and 0 bases at J, with 12 bases between the two ends. The CDR3 consists of 15 residues. The germline gives CDR1 WSHSY, CDR2 SAAADI. The CDR3 DNA reads TGCGCCAGCAGGGGGGACTGGGTCTCCTACAATGAGCAGTTCTTC. Protein sequence: CASRGDWVSYNEQFF.

The rearrangement links TRBV20-1 to TRBJ2-7; D may be TRBD2 (5 bases). The CDR3 extends over 13 amino acids. The germline CDR1 and CDR2 sequences are DFQATT and SNEGSKA (reference sequence). V was trimmed by 8 bases and J by 2 bases, leaving 16 bases between them. The CDR3 sequence: CSTNSDGTYEQYF. The CDR3 nucleotides read TGCAGTACCAACTCGGACGGGACCTACGAGCAGTACTTC.

This chain uses TRBV6-5 with TRBJ2-5; tentative D call: TRBD2 (5 bases). Germline CDR1 reads MNHEY; CDR2 reads SVGAGI. The CDR3 extends over 13 amino acids. V was shortened by 8 bases and J by 0 bases, with 10 bases between the two germline ends. CDR3 in DNA: TGTGCCAGCGAGGGATCCGACCAAGAGACCCAGTACTTC. Protein sequence: CASEGSDQETQYF.

V is TRBV28 and J is TRBJ2-3, with 9 bases that match TRBD2. The CDR3 is made up of 16 amino acids. J was trimmed by 2 bases and V by 5 bases; bases with no gene match: 8. Germline V gene sequence: CDR1 MDHEN, CDR2 SYDVKM. DNA of the CDR3: TGTGCCAGCAGTACCCCGACTAGCGGCTTCACAGATACGCAGTATTTT. The encoded protein is CASSTPTSGFTDTQYF.

The count of this clonotype is one. The gene calls are TRBV6-1 and TRBJ1-1, with D possibly matching TRBD1 (5 bases). The CDR3 loop spans 17 amino acids. Germline V CDR1 and CDR2: MNHNS, SASEGT. V lost 8 bases, J lost 1 base, and 23 bases lay in between. This chain's CDR3 is CASYATLRQGENTEAFF. CDR3 in DNA: TGTGCCAGCTACGCAACTCTCCGGCAGGGCGAGAACACTGAAGCTTTCTTT.